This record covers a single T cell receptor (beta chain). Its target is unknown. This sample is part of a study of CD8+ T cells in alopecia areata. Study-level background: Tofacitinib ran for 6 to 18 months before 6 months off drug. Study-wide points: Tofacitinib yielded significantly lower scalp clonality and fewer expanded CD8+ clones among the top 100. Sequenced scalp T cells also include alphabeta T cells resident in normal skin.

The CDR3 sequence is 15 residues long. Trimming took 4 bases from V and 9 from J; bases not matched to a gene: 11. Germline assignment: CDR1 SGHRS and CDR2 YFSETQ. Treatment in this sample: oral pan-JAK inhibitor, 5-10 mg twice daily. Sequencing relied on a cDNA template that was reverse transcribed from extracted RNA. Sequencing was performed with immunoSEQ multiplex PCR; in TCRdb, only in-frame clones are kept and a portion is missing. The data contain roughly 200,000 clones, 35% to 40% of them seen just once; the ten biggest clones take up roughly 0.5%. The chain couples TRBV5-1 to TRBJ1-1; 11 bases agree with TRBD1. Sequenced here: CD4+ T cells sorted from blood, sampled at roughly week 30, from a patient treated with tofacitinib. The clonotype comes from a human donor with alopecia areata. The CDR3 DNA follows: TGCGCCAGCAGCCTATCGGGACAGGGGGATGGACAAGCTTTCTTT. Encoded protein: CASSLSGQGDGQAFF.